A selection of T cell receptor beta chains follows, all from one sample in a study of blood T cell repertoires in COVID-19. Using immunoSEQ multiplex PCR, the repertoire was profiled, and TCRdb retains in-frame clones only, with some absent. The table has 250,000 to 300,000 clones, around 88% seen once. The sample consisted of peripheral blood. The receptor set was obtained from a woman in her twenties or thirties who had recovered from COVID-19. The CDR3 runs from the conserved cysteine through the conserved F or W. Each record gives: clone size, D gene, J gene, V gene, CDR3 protein, CDR3 DNA. D genes are given only for firm matches. Only some rows state a clone size, as once, few, many or a class for expanded clones.

NA | TRBD1 | TRBJ1-5 | TRBV28 | CASSLYGDRGLVSSNQPQHF | TGTGCCAGCAGCCTCTACGGGGACAGGGGCCTGGTTAGTAGCAATCAGCCCCAGCATTTT
NA | TRBD2 | TRBJ2-1 | TRBV10-3 | CAISDSAGGGAHEQFF | TGTGCCATCAGTGACTCTGCCGGCGGGGGGGCCCATGAGCAGTTCTTC
NA | NA | TRBJ2-5 | TRBV9 | CASSPTQGRWETQYF | TGTGCCAGCAGCCCAACACAGGGTCGTTGGGAGACCCAGTACTTC
NA | TRBD1 | TRBJ1-5 | TRBV12-5 | CASGLVRRTGGRGQPQHF | TGTGCTAGTGGTTTGGTACGTCGGACAGGGGGTCGAGGACAGCCCCAGCATTTT
NA | TRBD2 | TRBJ2-2 | TRBV4-2 | CASSQRTFGRGGPGELFF | TGTGCCAGCAGCCAACGTACCTTTGGGCGGGGGGGCCCCGGGGAGCTGTTTTTT
NA | TRBD1 | TRBJ2-5 | TRBV24-1 | CATSDLGQGETQYF | TGTGCCACCAGTGATCTCGGACAGGGCGAGACCCAGTACTTC
NA | TRBD2 | TRBJ2-3 | TRBV5-4 | CASSLQQYLAGRGTDTQYF | TGTGCCAGCAGTTTACAGCAATATTTAGCGGGGCGGGGCACAGATACGCAGTATTTT
NA | TRBD2 | TRBJ2-1 | TRBV7-7 | CASSILPGLGYNEQFF | TGTGCCAGCAGCATACTTCCGGGACTAGGCTACAATGAGCAGTTCTTC
NA | TRBD1 | TRBJ1-1 | TRBV29-1 | CSVGTGGRVKNTEAFF | TGCAGCGTTGGAACAGGGGGCCGCGTTAAAAACACTGAAGCTTTCTTT
NA | NA | TRBJ1-2 | TRBV19 | CASSGHSYGYTF | TGTGCCAGTAGCGGACACAGCTATGGCTACACCTTC
few | TRBD1 | TRBJ2-3 | TRBV6-2/TRBV6-3 | CASSSDRPSTDTQYF | TGTGCCAGCAGCTCGGACAGGCCTAGCACAGATACGCAGTATTTT
NA | TRBD1 | TRBJ1-4 | TRBV27 | CASTGTGTNEKLFF | TGTGCCAGCACCGGGACAGGGACTAATGAAAAACTGTTTTTT
NA | NA | TRBJ2-1 | TRBV6-5 | CASLKWGDEQFF | TGTGCCAGCCTCAAATGGGGCGATGAGCAGTTCTTC
NA | TRBD1 | TRBJ2-5 | TRBV7-2 | CASSAGTGGLGETQYF | TGTGCCAGCAGCGCAGGGACAGGGGGTTTGGGAGAGACCCAGTACTTC
NA | NA | TRBJ1-3 | TRBV5-1 | CASSSQTRLSGNTIYF | TGCGCCAGCAGCTCCCAGACTCGTCTCTCTGGAAACACCATATATTTT
NA | NA | TRBJ2-1 | TRBV28 | CATGGGTGYGEQFF | TGTGCCACCGGGGGGGGGACAGGGTATGGTGAGCAGTTCTTC
NA | NA | TRBJ1-4 | TRBV3-1/TRBV3-2 | CASSQVGAGEKLFF | TGTGCCAGCAGCCAAGTAGGAGCGGGAGAAAAACTGTTTTTT
NA | NA | TRBJ1-4 | TRBV7-9 | CASSRGGADEKLFF | TGTGCCAGCAGCCGCGGGGGCGCCGATGAAAAACTGTTTTTT
NA | NA | TRBJ2-1 | TRBV10-3 | CAISAQRGPPRDEQFF | TGTGCCATCAGTGCCCAGCGAGGGCCCCCAAGGGATGAGCAGTTCTTC
NA | NA | TRBJ1-5 | TRBV20-1 | CSASRGKLQHSNQPQHF | TGCAGTGCTAGTCGCGGCAAATTACAACATAGCAATCAGCCCCAGCATTTT
NA | NA | TRBJ2-3 | TRBV29-1 | CSSGDRTDTQYF | TGCAGCTCGGGGGACAGAACAGATACGCAGTATTTT
once | NA | TRBJ1-2 | TRBV7-2 | CASSPQWGIRLDGYTF | TGTGCCAGCAGCCCCCAATGGGGCATAAGGCTGGATGGCTACACCTTC
NA | TRBD1 | TRBJ1-5 | TRBV2 | CASSEGGGTGRSRPQHF | TGTGCCAGCAGTGAAGGGGGGGGGACAGGGAGGTCTCGGCCCCAGCATTTT
NA | TRBD2 | TRBJ2-3 | TRBV6-4 | CASSDSTAGGGTDTQYF | TGTGCCAGCAGTGACTCGACGGCGGGAGGAGGCACAGATACGCAGTATTTT
NA | TRBD1 | TRBJ2-5 | TRBV18 | CASSPQGQGDQYF | TGTGCCAGCTCACCACAGGGACAGGGTGACCAGTACTTC
NA | NA | TRBJ2-7 | TRBV6-5 | CASKAQGDEQYF | TGTGCCAGCAAAGCCCAGGGTGACGAGCAGTACTTC
NA | NA | TRBJ1-6 | TRBV20-1 | CSARSDSPLHF | TGCAGTGCTAGATCCGATTCACCCCTCCACTTT
NA | TRBD2 | TRBJ2-5 | TRBV30 | CAWSNKRGAAEETQYF | TGTGCCTGGAGTAACAAGCGGGGGGCAGCCGAAGAGACCCAGTACTTC
few | TRBD1 | TRBJ1-5 | TRBV7-9 | CASSWTGSNQPQHF | TGTGCCAGCAGCTGGACAGGTAGCAATCAGCCCCAGCATTTT
NA | TRBD1 | TRBJ2-7 | TRBV14 | CASSQGQEQYF | TGTGCCAGCAGCCAGGGACAGGAGCAGTACTTC
NA | TRBD2 | TRBJ2-7 | TRBV3-1/TRBV3-2 | CASSLGWRGGSYEQYF | TGTGCCAGCAGCCTAGGATGGCGGGGGGGTTCCTACGAGCAGTACTTC
few | NA | TRBJ1-1 | TRBV5-1 | CASSLDQGREAFF | TGCGCCAGCAGCTTGGATCAGGGGAGGGAGGCTTTCTTT
NA | TRBD1 | TRBJ1-4 | TRBV7-9 | CASSLETGKLFF | TGTGCCAGCAGCCTAGAGACAGGGAAACTGTTTTTT
NA | TRBD1 | TRBJ2-5 | TRBV15 | CATTKTGPETQYF | TGTGCCACCACCAAGACAGGGCCAGAGACCCAGTACTTC
NA | TRBD1 | TRBJ1-5 | TRBV27 | CASSATGYFQPQHF | TGTGCCAGCAGTGCGACAGGGTACTTCCAGCCCCAGCATTTT
NA | TRBD2 | TRBJ2-3 | TRBV7-3 | CASSQQRGGGTDTQYF | TGTGCCAGCAGCCAACAACGGGGGGGCGGCACAGATACGCAGTATTTT
NA | NA | TRBJ1-5 | TRBV2 | CASSTQGTNQPQHF | TGTGCCAGCAGTACCCAGGGGACAAATCAGCCCCAGCATTTT
NA | TRBD1 | TRBJ2-5 | TRBV6-1 | CASSEWDSPETQYF | TGTGCCAGCAGTGAATGGGACAGTCCCGAGACCCAGTACTTC
NA | TRBD1 | TRBJ2-3 | TRBV15 | CATSRATGSGQYF | TGTGCCACCAGCAGAGCGACAGGGTCTGGGCAGTATTTT
NA | NA | TRBJ1-1 | TRBV10-3 | CAIGGSAPGAFF | TGTGCCATCGGAGGTTCGGCACCTGGAGCTTTCTTT
NA | NA | TRBJ2-1 | TRBV19 | CASSTPAGVRNEQFF | TGTGCCAGTAGTACCCCGGCAGGGGTTCGGAATGAGCAGTTCTTC
once | TRBD2 | TRBJ2-2 | TRBV7-9 | CASSATMTSGGANTGELFF | TGTGCCAGCAGCGCCACGATGACTAGCGGGGGGGCGAACACCGGGGAGCTGTTTTTT
NA | TRBD2 | TRBJ2-3 | TRBV9 | CASSVDYGGSTDTQYF | TGTGCCAGCAGCGTAGATTACGGGGGGAGCACAGATACGCAGTATTTT
NA | TRBD1 | TRBJ1-3 | TRBV6-5 | CASRGDSFSGNTIYF | TGTGCCAGCAGGGGGGACAGTTTCTCTGGAAACACCATATATTTT
NA | NA | TRBJ1-6 | TRBV9 | CASSAQGSYNSPLHF | TGTGCCAGCAGCGCACAGGGCTCCTATAATTCACCCCTCCACTTT
NA | NA | TRBJ1-6 | TRBV11-2 | CASSLEQGYNSPLHF | TGTGCCAGCAGCTTGGAACAGGGTTACAATTCACCCCTCCACTTT
NA | TRBD1 | TRBJ1-5 | TRBV7-8 | CASSGTANQPQHF | TGTGCCAGCAGCGGGACAGCGAATCAGCCCCAGCATTTT
NA | TRBD1 | TRBJ1-6 | TRBV30 | CAWSVADRGVSPLHF | TGTGCCTGGAGTGTAGCGGACAGGGGGGTCTCACCCCTCCACTTT
NA | TRBD1 | TRBJ1-1 | TRBV29-1 | CSARQGATEAFF | TGCAGCGCCCGACAGGGAGCCACTGAAGCTTTCTTT
NA | NA | TRBJ1-4 | TRBV28 | CASSLISEKLFF | TGTGCCAGCAGTTTAATCAGTGAAAAACTGTTTTTT
NA | NA | TRBJ2-2 | TRBV3-1/TRBV3-2 | CASSQYTGANTGELFF | TGTGCCAGCAGCCAATACACGGGAGCCAACACCGGGGAGCTGTTTTTT
once | NA | TRBJ1-4 | TRBV15 | CATSRDRQNEKLFF | TGTGCCACCAGCAGAGATCGACAGAATGAAAAACTGTTTTTT
NA | NA | TRBJ1-1 | TRBV5-4 | CASSDGHPSTEAFF | TGTGCCAGCAGCGATGGACACCCGAGCACTGAAGCTTTCTTT
NA | TRBD1 | TRBJ2-2 | TRBV19 | CASTFDPGGTGELFF | TGTGCCAGTACCTTCGACCCAGGGGGCACCGGGGAGCTGTTTTTT